Listed below are T cell receptor beta chains from one sample, sequenced in a study of OX40 agonist ivuxolimab in advanced cancers. Generated by immunoSEQ multiplex PCR, the TCRdb table keeps only in-frame clones and is missing some. The repertoire has about 84,000 clones, roughly 89% of them found once; the top ten carry 0.19%. The sequenced sample was CD4+ or CD8+ T cells sorted from blood, obtained in a trial of the OX40 agonist ivuxolimab. Every receptor here comes from an adult with an advanced solid tumor such as melanoma, head and neck, liver or kidney cancer. The CDR3 runs from the conserved cysteine through the conserved F or W. Each record gives: V gene, J gene, D gene, clone size, CDR3 DNA, CDR3 protein. A D gene is named only where the DNA matches it firmly. A row's size may be missing; if present it is once, few, many or a size class.

TRBV19,TRBJ2-2,-,-,TGTGCCAGTAGTCCACTAGGACACAACACCGGGGAGCTGTTTTTT,CASSPLGHNTGELFF
TRBV5-1,TRBJ2-5,-,-,TGCGCCAGCAGAACTCAGGGAAATGGGGAAGAGACCCAGTACTTC,CASRTQGNGEETQYF
TRBV29-1,TRBJ2-5,TRBD1,-,TGCAGCGTTGTCACCACAGGGGATGAGACCCAGTACTTC,CSVVTTGDETQYF
TRBV11-2,TRBJ1-2,-,-,TGTGCCAGCAGCTCGCTCAGGGTACCCTATGGCTACACCTTC,CASSSLRVPYGYTF
TRBV13,TRBJ2-1,TRBD2,-,TGTGCCAGCAGCTTTTGGACTAGCGGGAGTAGTGAGCAGTTCTTC,CASSFWTSGSSEQFF
TRBV5-6,TRBJ2-5,TRBD1,-,TGTGCCAGCAGCCCACCCCTCCAGGGGGCTTCGGAGACCCAGTACTTC,CASSPPLQGASETQYF
TRBV28,TRBJ1-5,-,-,TGTGCCAGCAGTTTCAATGGAGGTAGTCAGCCCCAGCATTTT,CASSFNGGSQPQHF
TRBV19,TRBJ2-7,-,-,TGTGCCAGTAGTATGTTCTCGGGTCTGTCCTACGAGCAGTACTTC,CASSMFSGLSYEQYF
TRBV5-4,TRBJ1-1,-,-,TGTGCCAGCAGCTTCATCTCGGAGAACACTGAAGCTTTCTTT,CASSFISENTEAFF
TRBV28,TRBJ1-4,TRBD1,-,TGTGCCAGCAGTTTTAGGCAACAGGGGGCTGGTGAAAAACTGTTTTTT,CASSFRQQGAGEKLFF
TRBV5-1,TRBJ2-2,-,-,TGCGCCAGCAGCCCCCTGACAGCGAACACCGGGGAGCTGTTTTTT,CASSPLTANTGELFF
TRBV5-1,TRBJ1-5,-,-,TGCGCCAGCAGCCAAAATAGCAATCAGCCCCAGCATTTT,CASSQNSNQPQHF
TRBV6-1,TRBJ1-5,-,once,TGTGCCAGTTTCCCCGGGGACCCGAATCAGCCCCAGCATTTT,CASFPGDPNQPQHF
TRBV6-1,TRBJ1-2,-,once,TGTGCCAGCAGTGAGGAAGGATCCTATGGCTACACCTTC,CASSEEGSYGYTF
TRBV5-1,TRBJ2-1,-,-,TGCGCCAGCAGCTTGGAAATGGGGGAGACCTACAATGAGCAGTTCTTC,CASSLEMGETYNEQFF
TRBV2,TRBJ2-2,TRBD2,few,TGTGCCAGCAGTGAAGCGGAAGGACTAGCGGGGTTACCGTCCGGGGAGCTGTTTTTT,CASSEAEGLAGLPSGELFF
TRBV28,TRBJ1-3,TRBD1,-,TGTGCCAGCAGCCGGGACAGGGGGCTTAGAACTGGAAACACCATATATTTT,CASSRDRGLRTGNTIYF
TRBV5-5,TRBJ1-4,-,-,TGTGCCAGCAGCCAAGCTCGACCGGTAGGAGAAAAACTGTTTTTT,CASSQARPVGEKLFF
TRBV7-3,TRBJ2-3,TRBD2,-,TGTGCCAGCAGCTTAGCTCCAACTAGCGGGGACACAGATACGCAGTATTTT,CASSLAPTSGDTDTQYF
TRBV4-2,TRBJ1-6,-,-,TGTGCCAGCAGCCTCGGGGAGCCAGGGGTCTATAATTCACCCCTCCACTTT,CASSLGEPGVYNSPLHF
TRBV7-8,TRBJ2-5,-,-,TGTGCCAGCAGCGATCAAGAGACCCAGTACTTC,CASSDQETQYF
TRBV5-1,TRBJ1-2,-,-,TGCGCCAGCAGCTTAAGAACCGGAGCTAACTATGGCTACACCTTC,CASSLRTGANYGYTF
TRBV28,TRBJ1-5,TRBD1,-,TGTGCCAGCAGTTTAGGGGGGACAGCCCAGCCCCAGCATTTT,CASSLGGTAQPQHF
TRBV5-1,TRBJ2-5,-,-,TGCGCCAGCAGCTTGGGAGTCGGCGTCAAGTACTTC,CASSLGVGVKYF
TRBV5-1,TRBJ2-5,-,-,TGCGCCAGCAGCTTGGTTAGGGCCGGGGGAGAGACCCAGTACTTC,CASSLVRAGGETQYF
TRBV9,TRBJ1-1,TRBD1,-,TGTGCCAGCAGCGCCAGACAGGGAACGAACACTGAAGCTTTCTTT,CASSARQGTNTEAFF
TRBV10-3,TRBJ2-3,TRBD1,-,TGTGCCATCAGCCTTATGACAGGGGGCTTTAGCACAGATACGCAGTATTTT,CAISLMTGGFSTDTQYF
TRBV9,TRBJ2-2,-,few,TGTGCCAGCAGCTCCTCACCCAACACCGGGGAGCTGTTTTTT,CASSSSPNTGELFF
TRBV6-5,TRBJ2-5,TRBD2,-,TGTGCCAGCAGGCCCGGGACTAGCGGGAAAGAGACCCAGTACTTC,CASRPGTSGKETQYF
TRBV19,TRBJ2-3,TRBD2,-,TGTGCCAGTAGTAGCTTAGCGGGGGGATTCATAGATACGCAGTATTTT,CASSSLAGGFIDTQYF
TRBV7-3,TRBJ1-1,-,few,TGTGCCAGCAGCTTCTTACAGGGTCGAACTGAAGCTTTCTTT,CASSFLQGRTEAFF
TRBV28,TRBJ2-1,-,-,TGTGCCAGCAGTCCATCTAGGGCGGGTGGTGAGCAGTTCTTC,CASSPSRAGGEQFF
TRBV4-1,TRBJ1-1,TRBD1,-,TGCGCCAGCAGCCAAGATGGGAACAGGGGGTTGGAGGTCACTGAAGCTTTCTTT,CASSQDGNRGLEVTEAFF
TRBV6-1,TRBJ1-1,-,-,TGTGCCAGCAGTGAGGGGGGAGGGGACACTGAAGCTTTCTTT,CASSEGGGDTEAFF
TRBV19,TRBJ1-4,TRBD1,few,TGTGCCAGTAGTTCGGACAGGGAACTGTTTTTT,CASSSDRELFF
TRBV7-2,TRBJ2-3,TRBD2,-,TGTGCCAGCTCCAGCGGGGGGGCCTCTATGATCAGGTATTTT,CASSSGGASMIRYF
TRBV9,TRBJ2-3,-,-,TGTGCCAGCAGCGCGGCTAGCACAGATACGCAGTATTTT,CASSAASTDTQYF
TRBV18,TRBJ2-3,TRBD1,-,TGTGCCAGCTCCGTAAATCAGGGGGCCGGTGATACGCAGTATTTT,CASSVNQGAGDTQYF
TRBV18,TRBJ1-2,-,-,TGTGCCAGCTCCCTAGACAGAATCTATGGCTACACCTTC,CASSLDRIYGYTF
TRBV10-1,TRBJ2-2,TRBD2,once,TGCGCCAGCAGTGTGAATAGCGGGGCCTTCGGAGAGCTGTTTTTT,CASSVNSGAFGELFF
TRBV27,TRBJ2-7,TRBD2,few,TGTGCCAGCAGTGCCTTTAGCGGGGTCTCCTACGAGCAGTACTTC,CASSAFSGVSYEQYF
TRBV6-1,TRBJ1-5,-,-,TGTGCCAGCAGTGTCAGGGAGAGCAATCAGCCCCAGCATTTT,CASSVRESNQPQHF
TRBV4-3,TRBJ2-2,-,-,TGCGCCAGCAGCCAAGAGGGCAGGGGTACGAACACCGGGGAGCTGTTTTTT,CASSQEGRGTNTGELFF
TRBV27,TRBJ2-5,-,-,TGTGCCAGCAGTTTCTTAGGACAAGAGACCCAGTACTTC,CASSFLGQETQYF
TRBV28,TRBJ2-3,TRBD1,once,TGTGCCAGCAGTTTATATGGGACAGGGCCCACAGATACGCAGTATTTT,CASSLYGTGPTDTQYF
TRBV28,TRBJ1-5,-,-,TGTGCCAGCAGCCCCCCCGAGGGGAATTTGGGCAATCAGCCCCAGCATTTT,CASSPPEGNLGNQPQHF
TRBV7-3,TRBJ1-1,TRBD1,-,TGTGCCAGCAGTACCGGACAGGGTAGGACTGAAGCTTTCTTT,CASSTGQGRTEAFF
TRBV7-2,TRBJ2-7,TRBD1,-,TGTGCCAGCAGCTCCAGGCCGGACAGGGAACTCGAGCAGTACTTC,CASSSRPDRELEQYF
TRBV27,TRBJ2-2,TRBD1,-,TGTGCCAGCAGACTTCACAGGGGGACCGGGGAGCTGTTTTTT,CASRLHRGTGELFF
TRBV2,TRBJ2-3,-,-,TGTGCCAGCAAACGGGAGTCTGGGACAGATACGCAGTATTTT,CASKRESGTDTQYF
TRBV4-1,TRBJ1-6,-,many,TGCGCCAGCAGCTCGTGGGGGGAGAATTCACCCCTCCACTTT,CASSSWGENSPLHF
TRBV7-2,TRBJ2-7,-,-,TGTGCCAGCAGCTTTCAGGGAGCTGGCTACGAGCAGTACTTC,CASSFQGAGYEQYF
TRBV5-1,TRBJ2-2,TRBD1,-,TGCGCCAGCAGCAAAAGGACAGGGGGTAGCACCGGGGAGCTGTTTTTT,CASSKRTGGSTGELFF
TRBV5-8,TRBJ1-5,TRBD1,-,TGTGCCAGCGTCACCTGGGGACAGGGAGCCCAGCCCCAGCATTTT,CASVTWGQGAQPQHF